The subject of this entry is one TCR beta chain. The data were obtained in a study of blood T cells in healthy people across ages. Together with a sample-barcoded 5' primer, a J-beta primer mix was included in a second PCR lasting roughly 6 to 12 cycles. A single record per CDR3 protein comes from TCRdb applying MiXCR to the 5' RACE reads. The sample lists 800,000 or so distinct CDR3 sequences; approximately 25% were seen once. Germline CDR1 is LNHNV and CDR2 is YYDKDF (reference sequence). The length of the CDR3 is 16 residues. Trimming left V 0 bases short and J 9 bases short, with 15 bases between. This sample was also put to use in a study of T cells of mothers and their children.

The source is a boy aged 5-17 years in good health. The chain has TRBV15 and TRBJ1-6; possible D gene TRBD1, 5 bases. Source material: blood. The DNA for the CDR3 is TGTGCCACCAGCAGAGACCGGGAGGGGTCGGGTTCACCCCTCCACTTT. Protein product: CATSRDREGSGSPLHF.